These 21 T cell receptor beta chains originate from one sample sequenced in a study of resident and recirculating memory T cells in vitiligo. TCRdb's table, derived via immunoSEQ multiplex PCR, lists solely in-frame clones and lacks some. The sample holds fewer than 80,000 clones, about 89% seen once. The sample taken for sequencing was blood. The receptors shown here come from a male donor with vitiligo.

The chain is built from TRBV11-2 and TRBJ1-1, with 9 bases lining up with TRBD1. Germline lookup yields CDR1 SGHAT and CDR2 FQNNGV. This CDR3 spans 17 amino acids. The V and J ends lost 5 bases and 2 bases, in that order; junction bases with no gene match: 12. The CDR3 reads CASSPSNRGPFNTEAFF. DNA of the CDR3: TGTGCCAGCAGCCCGTCTAACAGGGGGCCCTTCAACACTGAAGCTTTCTTT.

The chain uses TRBV4-2 and TRBJ1-1; perhaps TRBD1 as D (6 bases). The V gene's germline CDR1 is LGHNA and CDR2 YNFKEQ. There are 15 residues in the CDR3. With 0 bases removed from V and 4 bases from J, the gap between germline ends came to 12 bases. CDR3: CASSQEATGSTEAFF. The CDR3 region has the DNA TGTGCCAGCAGCCAAGAGGCCACAGGGTCCACTGAAGCTTTCTTT.

The genes are TRBV7-3 and TRBJ2-3; 7 bases match TRBD1. Germline loops: CDR1 SGHTA, CDR2 FQGTGA. J gave up 0 bases and V 1 base, and 7 bases lay outside the gene matches. This CDR3 comprises 17 residues. The CDR3 reads CASSLNPPTGSTDTQYF. The CDR3 bases are TGTGCCAGCAGCTTAAACCCCCCGACAGGGAGCACAGATACGCAGTATTTT.

This chain connects TRBV10-1 to TRBJ2-7; 8 bases map to TRBD1. The V and J ends lost 3 bases and 1 base, in that order; junction bases with no gene match: 8. This CDR3 contains 16 residues. Germline CDR1 and CDR2: WNHNN and SYGVQD (reference sequence). The CDR3 here is CASSDEDRVDSYEQYF. CDR3 DNA sequence: TGCGCCAGCAGTGATGAGGACAGGGTGGATTCCTACGAGCAGTACTTC.

The chain combines TRBV7-2 with TRBJ2-7; TRBD2 is a possible D gene (5 bases). Looked up from germline, CDR1 is SGHTA and CDR2 is FQGNSA. The V end lost 5 bases, the J end lost 2 bases, and 22 bases lay between the germline ends. The CDR3 is 17 residues long. The chain's CDR3 is CASSRQIATLSAYEQYF. The CDR3 nucleotides are TGTGCCAGCAGCCGTCAAATAGCGACCCTATCGGCCTACGAGCAGTACTTC.

CDR3 nucleotide sequence: TGTGCCACCAGCAGAGGGAGCTTGGATACGCAGTATTTT. Amino acids: CATSRGSLDTQYF. The J gene is TRBJ2-3, the V gene TRBV15; D is unclear. The CDR3 extends over 13 amino acids. V lost 1 base, J lost 6 bases, and 8 bases lay in between. The germline CDR1 and CDR2 sequences are LNHNV and YYDKDF (reference sequence).

This clone was observed a few times. V and J are TRBV10-3 and TRBJ1-6; 10 bases line up with TRBD1. The CDR3 covers 13 residues. Losses at the gene ends were 11 bases for V and 10 bases for J; bases not matched to a gene: 8. The germline gives CDR1 ENHRY, CDR2 SYGVKD. CDR3 sequence reads: CAAQTGGDSPLHF. In DNA, the CDR3 is TGTGCCGCACAGACAGGGGGCGACTCACCCCTCCACTTT.

The chain couples TRBV6-6 to TRBJ1-1; 8 bases align to TRBD1. The V segment lost 4 bases and the J segment 1 base; nucleotides outside the gene matches: 2. Germline V gene lookup returns CDR1 MNHNY and CDR2 SVGAGI (reference sequence). The CDR3 runs to 14 residues. The CDR3: CASSFRGRNTEAFF. In nucleotides, the CDR3 is TGTGCCAGCAGTTTCAGGGGGCGGAACACTGAAGCTTTCTTT.

The chain joins TRBV30 to TRBJ2-2; 8 bases match TRBD1. This CDR3 is built from 15 residues. The trim removed 0 bases at V and 0 bases at J, leaving 0 bases unmatched. Germline V gene data show CDR1 as GTSNPN and CDR2 as SVGIG (reference sequence). The CDR3 region is CAWSVQGANTGELFF. The DNA for the CDR3 is TGTGCCTGGAGTGTACAGGGGGCGAACACCGGGGAGCTGTTTTTT.

The gene calls are TRBV2 and TRBJ2-7; no clear D. This CDR3 contains 13 residues. CDR1 is SNHLY, CDR2 FYNNEI, per germline. Trimming cost V 4 bases and J 2 bases, with 9 bases left between them. As DNA, the CDR3 is TGTGCCAGCAGTGCGCAGGCCACCTACGAGCAGTACTTC. This gives the protein CASSAQATYEQYF.

There are a few counts of this clone. The chain uses TRBV7-8 and TRBJ2-5, with D unresolved. This CDR3 is built from 16 residues. The V gene lost 2 bases and the J gene lost 2 bases, with 15 bases spanning the gap. From germline, CDR1 is SGHVS and CDR2 FQNEAQ. In DNA form, the CDR3 reads TGTGCCAGCAGCTTACTGGCCCAGACACCACAAGAGACCCAGTACTTC. This translates into CASSLLAQTPQETQYF.

This clone was found once. The chain joins TRBV28 to TRBJ1-4; D is perhaps TRBD1 (5 bases). The V and J ends lost 2 bases and 2 bases respectively, with 6 bases between them. The CDR3 totals 14 residues. Germline-derived CDR1 and CDR2 are MDHEN and SYDVKM. The CDR3 loop is CASSLGGTNEKLFF. CDR3 in DNA: TGTGCCAGCAGTTTAGGGGGGACTAATGAAAAACTGTTTTTT.

Here the CDR3 DNA reads TGTGCCAGCTCACCTTTGGTCGGCGGTAGCACAGATACGCAGTATTTT. Protein product: CASSPLVGGSTDTQYF. The chain joins TRBV18 to TRBJ2-3; the D is unclear. This CDR3 spans 16 amino acids. Germline V CDR1 and CDR2: KGHSH, LQKENI. V was cut by 3 bases and J by 0 bases, with 13 bases left in between. The full variable domain, its missing parts supplied by reference TRBV18 and TRBJ2-3, is NAGVMQNPRHLVRRRGQEARLRCSPMKGHSHVYWYRQLPEEGLKFMVYLQKENIIDESGMPKERFSAEFPKEGPSILRIQQVVRGDSAAYFCASSPLVGGSTDTQYFGPGTRLTVL.

V gene TRBV9 combines with J gene TRBJ1-1; D uncertain. The CDR3 is 13 amino acids. CDR1 SGDLS and CDR2 YYNGEE come from the germline V gene. The germline V and J ends were trimmed by 0 bases and 5 bases, with 8 bases remaining between them. This chain's CDR3 is CASSVGGATEAFF. The CDR3 DNA is TGTGCCAGCAGCGTAGGAGGCGCAACTGAAGCTTTCTTT. The entire variable domain, with the rest obtained from reference TRBV9 and TRBJ1-1, is as follows: DSGVTQTPKHLITATGQRVTLRCSPRSGDLSVYWYQQSLDQGLQFLIQYYNGEERAKGNILERFSAQQFPDLHSELNLSSLELGDSALYFCASSVGGATEAFFGQGTRLTVV.

V gene TRBV19 combines with J gene TRBJ2-7; 13 nucleotides line up with TRBD2. CDR3 size: 15 residues. Losses at the gene ends were 5 bases for V and 3 bases for J; bases not matched to a gene: 4. Per the germline V gene, CDR1 is LNHDA and CDR2 is SQIVND (reference sequence). The CDR3 sequence is CASSFGLAGVYEQYF. CDR3 nucleotide sequence: TGTGCCAGTAGTTTCGGACTAGCGGGAGTCTACGAGCAGTACTTC.

The V gene is TRBV7-9, the J gene TRBJ2-1, with D perhaps TRBD2 (7 bases). Looked up from germline, CDR1 is SEHNR and CDR2 is FQNEAQ (reference sequence). Trimming pared 3 bases from V and 9 bases from J, leaving 12 bases between. The CDR3 is 13 amino acids. CDR3 nucleotides: TGTGCCAGCAGCTTGGGGGGGCAGGGTGAGCAGTTCTTC. It translates to CASSLGGQGEQFF.

V usage is TRBV18 and J usage is TRBJ1-2, with TRBD1 matching 9 bases. Trimming removed 3 bases from V and 6 bases from J; junction bases left unmatched: 17. Germline V gives CDR1 KGHSH, CDR2 LQKENI. The length of the CDR3 is 18 residues. The CDR3 DNA sequence: TGTGCCAGCTCACCCCCTCTTGCTGTTCGGGACAGGGCACATGGCTACACCTTC. Protein: CASSPPLAVRDRAHGYTF.

This chain links TRBV30 with TRBJ1-5; a weak D match, TRBD1 (6 bases). CDR1 and CDR2 from the germline V gene are GTSNPN and SVGIG (reference sequence). The CDR3 sequence is 13 residues long. With 7 bases removed from V and 5 bases from J, the gap between germline ends came to 15 bases. Here the CDR3 reads CAYQTGLDQPQHF. CDR3 sequence (DNA): TGTGCCTACCAAACAGGGTTGGATCAGCCCCAGCATTTT.

This chain connects TRBV28 to TRBJ1-2, with D perhaps TRBD1 (6 bases). V gave up 4 bases and J gave up 5 bases, with 17 bases separating them. The CDR3 is 15 amino acids. Germline V CDR1 and CDR2: MDHEN, SYDVKM. The CDR3 DNA reads TGTGCCAGCAGTTCCCCTACAGGGCACCCATATGGCTACACCTTC. Encoded protein: CASSSPTGHPYGYTF.

The chain carries TRBV28 and TRBJ2-2; weak D call: TRBD2 (6 bases). V was clipped by 3 bases and J by 5 bases, with 13 bases between them. The CDR3 covers 15 residues. Germline-derived CDR1 and CDR2 are MDHEN and SYDVKM. This CDR3 reads CASSFFLARTGELFF. The CDR3 DNA follows: TGTGCCAGCAGTTTCTTCCTAGCGCGTACCGGGGAGCTGTTTTTT.

V is TRBV5-4 and J is TRBJ1-1; TRBD1 matches 10 bases. Germline lookup yields CDR1 SGHNT and CDR2 YYREEE (reference sequence). The CDR3 length is 14 residues. After removal of 2 bases from V and 5 bases from J, the junction contained 3 bases not matched to a gene. CDR3 residues: CASSFGQGETEAFF. DNA of the CDR3: TGTGCCAGCAGCTTCGGACAGGGGGAGACTGAAGCTTTCTTT.